These T cell receptor beta chains were read from a single sample in a study of T-cell memory formation after mild COVID-19. MiXCR, run by TCRdb on the 5' RACE reads, gives a single entry per CDR3 protein. The sample lists roughly 86,000 distinct CDR3 sequences; approximately 13% were seen once. Sequenced: PBMCs or a T cell subset sorted from them (not recorded which). Receptors originate from an adult woman who had mild COVID-19 (a few samples of this study predate the infection). Cell type and time point are not known. Both conserved end residues are trimmed from each CDR3. D genes are given only for firm matches.

TRBJ2-2 | - | TRBV4-1 | ASSQEEGYTGELF
TRBJ2-1 | - | TRBV11-2 | ASSPVLGGAAYNEQF
TRBJ2-7 | - | TRBV13 | ASSLGGTLPYEQY
TRBJ2-1 | - | TRBV11-2 | ASSGVGGDVDEQF
TRBJ2-1 | TRBD2 | TRBV7-9 | ASRPIAGAHPGEQF
TRBJ2-2 | TRBD1 | TRBV6-5 | ASSYPGQGDGELF
TRBJ2-5 | TRBD1 | TRBV5-6 | ASSLGVGQQETQY
TRBJ1-2 | - | TRBV29-1 | SVEEAAEIYGYT
TRBJ2-2 | - | TRBV4-3 | ASSQGRYSNTGELF
TRBJ2-7 | TRBD1 | TRBV5-1 | ASSPGDRVHEQY
TRBJ2-1 | TRBD2 | TRBV7-9 | ASSLVGLAEYNEQF
TRBJ2-7 | TRBD1 | TRBV12-3/TRBV12-4 | ASSTGQGASYEQY
TRBJ2-7 | TRBD2 | TRBV30 | AWRSLTGLDDAGFSYEQY
TRBJ1-1 | - | TRBV21-1 | ASIQTGPMNTEAF
TRBJ2-1 | - | TRBV5-1 | ASSSPPGTDASNEQF
TRBJ1-2 | - | TRBV20-1 | SARRPGNYGYT
TRBJ2-7 | TRBD1 | TRBV10-3 | AISSGTGLDEQY
TRBJ2-7 | - | TRBV7-8 | ASSLALISYEQY
TRBJ1-5 | - | TRBV4-1 | ASSQVDSRGNQPQH
TRBJ2-1 | TRBD2 | TRBV14 | ASSQIAGRPYNEQF
TRBJ2-2 | - | TRBV5-1 | ASSGFLGAGELF
TRBJ2-7 | TRBD1 | TRBV7-9 | ASSSGQGPVYYEQY
TRBJ2-7 | - | TRBV5-1 | ASSPAGGLHIIFTYEQY
TRBJ2-5 | TRBD2 | TRBV20-1 | SARGGQAGGPGETQY
TRBJ2-3 | - | TRBV11-2 | ASSLGGDRGDTQY
TRBJ2-1 | TRBD2 | TRBV10-3 | AIREGGRAWNEQF
TRBJ1-3 | - | TRBV29-1 | SVVGDGSGNTIY
TRBJ2-1 | - | TRBV11-2 | ASSLTIPLYNEQF
TRBJ1-1 | - | TRBV6-5 | ASSYSLAGSTEAF
TRBJ2-6 | - | TRBV11-2 | ASSLFGHGANVLT
TRBJ2-1 | TRBD1 | TRBV29-1 | SVIDRGTYNEQF
TRBJ2-7 | TRBD1 | TRBV15 | ATSTRTGEYEQY
TRBJ2-1 | - | TRBV12-3/TRBV12-4 | ASSLVGEADTKS
TRBJ2-1 | TRBD2 | TRBV7-9 | ASSHLGLAGANEQF
TRBJ2-4 | - | TRBV11-2 | ASSLGDWGIQY
TRBJ2-7 | TRBD2 | TRBV20-1 | SATGLAGGSPYEQY
TRBJ2-3 | - | TRBV4-1 | ASSQTAVFTDTQY
TRBJ2-1 | TRBD2 | TRBV13 | ASSTSSGSNEQF
TRBJ2-3 | TRBD2 | TRBV7-9 | ASIGLSGRNTDTQY
TRBJ2-1 | - | TRBV9 | ASSVDQARDEQF
TRBJ2-1 | - | TRBV4-1 | ASSQAAGSSYNEQF
TRBJ2-7 | TRBD1 | TRBV20-1 | SARDDRDRVGYEQY
TRBJ2-1 | - | TRBV29-1 | SVEGPNSYNEQF
TRBJ2-3 | - | TRBV5-1 | ASSLDSSTDTQY
TRBJ1-1 | - | TRBV12-3/TRBV12-4 | ASRKVAHTEAF
TRBJ2-3 | - | TRBV20-1 | SASGRGGLGDTQY
TRBJ2-2 | TRBD2 | TRBV13 | ASRSRLAGASAGELF
TRBJ2-3 | TRBD2 | TRBV7-9 | ASSLEGLAGILASTDTQY
TRBJ2-5 | TRBD2 | TRBV20-1 | SATYGTSGRLYGETQY
TRBJ2-1 | - | TRBV7-9 | ASSLYVNEQF
TRBJ1-6 | TRBD1 | TRBV11-2 | ASSTGQESYNSPLH
TRBJ2-3 | - | TRBV7-6 | ASSPVVGGPSTDTQY
TRBJ2-1 | - | TRBV5-8 | ASAQGPSSYNEQF